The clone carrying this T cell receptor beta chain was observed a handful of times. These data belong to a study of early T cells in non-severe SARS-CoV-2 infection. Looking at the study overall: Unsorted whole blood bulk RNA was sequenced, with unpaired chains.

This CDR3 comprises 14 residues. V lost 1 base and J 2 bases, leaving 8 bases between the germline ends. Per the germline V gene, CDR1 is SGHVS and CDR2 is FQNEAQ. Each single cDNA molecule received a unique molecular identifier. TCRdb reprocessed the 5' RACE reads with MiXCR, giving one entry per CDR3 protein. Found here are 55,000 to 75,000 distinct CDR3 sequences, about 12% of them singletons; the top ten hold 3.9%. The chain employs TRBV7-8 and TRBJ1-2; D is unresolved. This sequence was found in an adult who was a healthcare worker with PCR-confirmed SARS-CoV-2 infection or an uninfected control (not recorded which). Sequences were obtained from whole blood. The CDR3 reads CASSLETGNYGYTF. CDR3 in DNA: TGTGCCAGCAGCTTAGAGACGGGGAACTATGGCTACACCTTC.